The present T cell receptor (beta chain) was sequenced within a study of fetal regulatory T cell absence and autoimmunity. Study-level results: Pancreas TCRs were oligoclonally enriched versus cord blood, some clones over 95-fold. Antigen-driven pancreatic autoimmunity before birth in IPEX was inferred from oligoclonal enrichment.

This table comes from immunoSEQ multiplex PCR, and its TCRdb copy is limited to in-frame clones, with some not included. The sample carries roughly 95,000 clones, approximately 79% recorded once. A note on this clone: Its target is not known.

Sequences were obtained from pancreas tissue. This sequence originates from a male donor with IPEX syndrome.

The DNA for the CDR3 is TGTGCCAGCTCACGCCGTAGCAATCAGCCCCAGCATTTT. It is translated as CASSRRSNQPQHF. The chain uses TRBV18 and TRBJ1-5; D gene ambiguous. The germline V gene has CDR1 KGHSH and CDR2 LQKENI. V lost 4 bases to trimming and J lost 0 bases, with 4 bases between them. The CDR3 extends over 13 amino acids.